A selection of T cell receptor beta chains follows, all from one sample in a study of radiotherapy plus CTLA-4 blockade in lung cancer. The assay was immunoSEQ multiplex PCR, and TCRdb's table has in-frame clones only and misses some. Of 85,000 to 120,000 clones listed, roughly 84% were seen once; the top ten hold under 2.5%. This material consisted of peripheral blood, taken from a patient treated with radiotherapy plus ipilimumab. Receptor source: a human donor with non-small cell lung cancer that progressed on radiotherapy plus ipilimumab. Some clones in this sample may be carry-over from other donors' samples. Each CDR3 is given with its conserved first and last residue. D genes are given only for firm matches. Size is omitted from some rows. Given values are once, few, many or a class for expanded clones.

d_gene: NA; v_gene: TRBV5-1; abundance: NA; j_gene: TRBJ1-2; CDR3aa: CASSKGSSNYGYTF; CDR3nt: TGCGCCAGCAGCAAGGGGTCCTCTAACTATGGCTACACCTTC
d_gene: NA; v_gene: TRBV25-1; abundance: NA; j_gene: TRBJ1-4; CDR3aa: CASSPSRVLANEKLFF; CDR3nt: TGTGCCAGCAGCCCTTCCAGGGTGTTGGCTAATGAAAAACTGTTTTTT
d_gene: TRBD1; v_gene: TRBV4-3; abundance: NA; j_gene: TRBJ1-2; CDR3aa: CASSQDQQGLANYGYTF; CDR3nt: TGCGCCAGCAGCCAAGACCAACAGGGGTTAGCTAACTATGGCTACACCTTC
d_gene: NA; v_gene: TRBV7-9; abundance: NA; j_gene: TRBJ2-4; CDR3aa: CASSVTGAKNIQYF; CDR3nt: TGTGCCAGCAGCGTGACGGGAGCCAAAAACATTCAGTACTTC
d_gene: NA; v_gene: TRBV11-2; abundance: NA; j_gene: TRBJ2-2; CDR3aa: CASRPPGAANTGELFF; CDR3nt: TGTGCCAGCAGACCCCCGGGAGCCGCGAACACCGGGGAGCTGTTTTTT
d_gene: TRBD1; v_gene: TRBV30; abundance: few; j_gene: TRBJ1-1; CDR3aa: CAWGTVTEAFF; CDR3nt: TGTGCCTGGGGGACAGTTACTGAAGCTTTCTTT
d_gene: NA; v_gene: TRBV18; abundance: NA; j_gene: TRBJ2-3; CDR3aa: CASSPTRGGPDTQYF; CDR3nt: TGTGCCAGCTCACCTACAAGGGGTGGGCCAGATACGCAGTATTTT
d_gene: NA; v_gene: TRBV19; abundance: NA; j_gene: TRBJ1-6; CDR3aa: CASNDRSSYNSPLHF; CDR3nt: TGTGCCAGTAACGACAGGAGCTCCTATAATTCACCCCTCCACTTT
d_gene: NA; v_gene: TRBV28; abundance: once; j_gene: TRBJ1-5; CDR3aa: CASSHGYQPQHF; CDR3nt: TGTGCCAGCAGCCATGGATATCAGCCCCAGCATTTT
d_gene: TRBD2; v_gene: TRBV7-2; abundance: NA; j_gene: TRBJ2-7; CDR3aa: CASSLELAGGGYEQYF; CDR3nt: TGTGCCAGCAGCTTAGAACTAGCGGGGGGTGGGTACGAGCAGTACTTC
d_gene: NA; v_gene: TRBV6-5; abundance: NA; j_gene: TRBJ1-1; CDR3aa: CASSFRNMNTEAFF; CDR3nt: TGTGCCAGCAGTTTTCGGAACATGAACACTGAAGCTTTCTTT
d_gene: NA; v_gene: TRBV7-2; abundance: NA; j_gene: TRBJ2-7; CDR3aa: CASSSSWGTYEQYF; CDR3nt: TGTGCCAGCAGCTCATCGTGGGGGACATACGAGCAGTACTTC
d_gene: TRBD1; v_gene: TRBV18; abundance: NA; j_gene: TRBJ2-3; CDR3aa: CASSPTGTGGANTQYF; CDR3nt: TGTGCCAGCTCACCGACCGGGACAGGGGGCGCAAATACGCAGTATTTT
d_gene: TRBD1; v_gene: TRBV6-1; abundance: once; j_gene: TRBJ1-2; CDR3aa: CASSERQGNYGYTF; CDR3nt: TGTGCCAGCAGTGAACGACAGGGGAACTATGGCTACACCTTC
d_gene: NA; v_gene: TRBV5-1; abundance: NA; j_gene: TRBJ1-4; CDR3aa: CASSPDAGTKGEKLFF; CDR3nt: TGCGCCAGCAGCCCTGATGCCGGGACAAAGGGTGAAAAACTGTTTTTT
d_gene: NA; v_gene: TRBV7-9; abundance: NA; j_gene: TRBJ2-1; CDR3aa: CASTVGAGTASNEQFF; CDR3nt: TGTGCCAGCACCGTTGGGGCGGGGACAGCGTCCAATGAGCAGTTCTTC
d_gene: TRBD1; v_gene: TRBV28; abundance: once; j_gene: TRBJ1-2; CDR3aa: CASRDRSGQGAYGYTF; CDR3nt: TGTGCCAGCAGAGACCGGTCGGGACAGGGGGCTTATGGCTACACCTTC
d_gene: TRBD1; v_gene: TRBV6-1; abundance: NA; j_gene: TRBJ2-7; CDR3aa: CASSFGTGGVGQYF; CDR3nt: TGTGCCAGCAGTTTCGGGACAGGGGGCGTTGGGCAGTACTTC
d_gene: TRBD1; v_gene: TRBV6-5; abundance: NA; j_gene: TRBJ2-5; CDR3aa: CASSRQGREETQYF; CDR3nt: TGTGCCAGCAGCCGACAGGGAAGGGAAGAGACCCAGTACTTC
d_gene: TRBD1; v_gene: TRBV6-5; abundance: few; j_gene: TRBJ1-1; CDR3aa: CASTPDRAAEAFF; CDR3nt: TGTGCCAGCACTCCAGACAGGGCCGCTGAAGCTTTCTTT
d_gene: NA; v_gene: TRBV21-1; abundance: NA; j_gene: TRBJ1-1; CDR3aa: CASSKGANTEAFF; CDR3nt: TGTGCCAGCAGCAAAGGCGCAAACACTGAAGCTTTCTTT
d_gene: NA; v_gene: TRBV6-1; abundance: once; j_gene: TRBJ1-5; CDR3aa: CASSELTIYSNQPQHF; CDR3nt: TGTGCCAGCAGTGAGTTGACCATATATAGCAATCAGCCCCAGCATTTT
d_gene: TRBD2; v_gene: TRBV7-2; abundance: NA; j_gene: TRBJ2-7; CDR3aa: CASSMHGTSGGYEQYF; CDR3nt: TGTGCCAGCAGCATGCATGGGACTAGCGGGGGTTACGAGCAGTACTTC
d_gene: NA; v_gene: TRBV29-1; abundance: medium-sized; j_gene: TRBJ1-5; CDR3aa: CSPTHTLPNGAVHSNQPQHF; CDR3nt: TGCAGCCCGACCCACACACTCCCGAATGGGGCCGTTCATAGCAATCAGCCCCAGCATTTT
d_gene: NA; v_gene: TRBV27; abundance: NA; j_gene: TRBJ1-6; CDR3aa: CASSPRQSSYNSPLHF; CDR3nt: TGTGCCAGCAGTCCAAGACAGAGCTCCTATAATTCACCCCTCCACTTT
d_gene: TRBD1; v_gene: TRBV4-2; abundance: NA; j_gene: TRBJ1-1; CDR3aa: CASSPTGVAEAFF; CDR3nt: TGTGCCAGCAGCCCGACAGGGGTGGCTGAAGCTTTCTTT
d_gene: TRBD2; v_gene: TRBV7-6; abundance: NA; j_gene: TRBJ2-7; CDR3aa: CASSTGTRGDYEQYF; CDR3nt: TGTGCCAGCAGCACCGGTACTCGGGGGGACTACGAGCAGTACTTC
d_gene: NA; v_gene: TRBV18; abundance: NA; j_gene: TRBJ2-5; CDR3aa: CASSPPGQELETQYF; CDR3nt: TGTGCCAGCTCACCACCGGGGCAAGAATTAGAGACCCAGTACTTC
d_gene: NA; v_gene: TRBV9; abundance: NA; j_gene: TRBJ1-5; CDR3aa: CASSVGPAGQPQHF; CDR3nt: TGTGCCAGCAGCGTGGGGCCAGCAGGTCAGCCCCAGCATTTT
d_gene: NA; v_gene: TRBV5-6; abundance: once; j_gene: TRBJ1-2; CDR3aa: CASSEKTGAYGYTF; CDR3nt: TGTGCCAGCAGCGAGAAAACGGGGGCCTATGGCTACACCTTC
d_gene: TRBD1; v_gene: TRBV27; abundance: NA; j_gene: TRBJ1-2; CDR3aa: CASSKTGGAYGYTF; CDR3nt: TGTGCCAGCAGTAAAACAGGGGGCGCCTATGGCTACACCTTC